The 7 T cell receptor beta chains in this list originate from one sample, sequenced in a study of T-cell reconstitution after alpha-beta-depleted transplantation in children. Unique molecular identifiers tagged the TCRbeta library. MiXCR, run by TCRdb on the PCR reads, gives a single entry per CDR3 protein. The sample includes around 440,000 distinct CDR3 sequences, about 10% seen only once; the top ten take about 2.1%. The sample in question was PBMCs, obtained before TCRalphabeta/CD19-depleted stem cell transplant. All receptors derive from a child under 10 years old with inherited bone marrow failure, due to receive a stem cell transplant.

In its sample, this clonotype was seen many times. This CDR3 reads CASSVISSFYEQYF. In DNA form, the CDR3 reads TGCGCCAGCAGCGTGATTAGTTCATTCTACGAGCAGTACTTC. V is TRBV5-1 and J is TRBJ2-7; D gene uncertain. The CDR3 totals 14 residues. The germline gives CDR1 SGHRS, CDR2 YFSETQ. Trimming took 4 bases from V and 3 from J, leaving 14 bases between them. The whole variable domain, filled in from reference TRBV5-1 and TRBJ2-7, reads KAGVTQTPRYLIKTRGQQVTLSCSPISGHRSVSWYQQTPGQGLQFLFEYFSETQRNKGNFPGRFSGRQFSNSRSEMNVSTLELGDSALYLCASSVISSFYEQYFGPGTRLTVT.

The table lists this clonotype with a few counts. As DNA, the CDR3 is TGTGCCAGCAGCCAAGATTTGGCCGGGAACACTGAAGCTTTCTTT. This codes for CASSQDLAGNTEAFF. The chain recombines TRBV3-1 with TRBJ1-1; unclear D gene. Germline loops: CDR1 LGHDT, CDR2 YNNKEL (reference sequence). V lost 0 bases and J 1 base, leaving 9 bases between the germline ends. The CDR3 spans 15 residues. Complete variable domain (other parts from reference TRBV3-1 and TRBJ1-1): DTAVSQTPKYLVTQMGNDKSIKCEQNLGHDTMYWYKQDSKKFLKIMFSYNNKELIINETVPNRFSPKSPDKAHLNLHINSLELGDSAVYFCASSQDLAGNTEAFFGQGTRLTVV.

The chain couples TRBV10-2 to TRBJ1-1, with D maybe TRBD1 (6 bases). V was pared by 2 bases and J by 4 bases, with 8 bases between. This CDR3 has 13 amino acids. Germline V lookup: CDR1 WSHSY, CDR2 SAAADI. This CDR3 is CASSEQGTTEAFF. The CDR3 nucleotides read TGCGCCAGCAGTGAGCAGGGGACCACTGAAGCTTTCTTT.

This clonotype was detected many times. The chain couples TRBV20-1 to TRBJ2-1, with 9 nucleotides matching TRBD2. The V segment lost 3 bases and the J segment 5 bases; nucleotides outside the gene matches: 2. Looked up from germline, CDR1 is DFQATT and CDR2 is SNEGSKA (reference sequence). The CDR3 is 13 residues long. The CDR3 DNA follows: TGCAGTGCTAGGATAGCGGGGGACAATGAGCAGTTCTTC. Amino acid sequence: CSARIAGDNEQFF.

This clonotype was seen repeatedly, ten times or more. This chain connects TRBV4-3 to TRBJ2-1; D gene uncertain. The CDR3 runs 14 residues. Germline CDR1 is LGHNA and CDR2 is YSLEER. V gave up 1 base and J gave up 7 bases, with 11 bases separating them. CDR3 loop: CASSQGVWGNEQFF. The CDR3 DNA sequence: TGCGCCAGCAGCCAAGGAGTATGGGGAAATGAGCAGTTCTTC.

This clonotype appeared many times. The chain has TRBV24-1 and TRBJ2-5; D is perhaps TRBD2 (5 bases). CDR1 KGHDR and CDR2 SFDVKD come from the germline V gene. This CDR3 region has 14 residues. The V end lost 4 bases, the J end lost 5 bases, and 13 bases lay between the germline ends. The CDR3 is CATSEGSSRETQYF. The DNA of the CDR3 is TGTGCCACCAGTGAAGGGAGTTCCCGCGAGACCCAGTACTTC.

Many counts were recorded for this clonotype. V usage is TRBV7-2 and J usage is TRBJ2-1; D not resolved. This CDR3 comprises 13 residues. The germline CDR1 and CDR2 sequences are SGHTA and FQGNSA. V lost 1 base and J 4 bases, leaving 5 bases between the germline ends. The CDR3 sequence: CASSLVRYNEQFF. The CDR3 DNA reads as TGTGCCAGCAGCTTAGTTAGGTACAATGAGCAGTTCTTC. The full variable domain, its missing parts supplied by reference TRBV7-2 and TRBJ2-1, is GAGVSQSPSNKVTEKGKDVELRCDPISGHTALYWYRQSLGQGLEFLIYFQGNSAPDKSGLPSDRFSAERTGGSVSTLTIQRTQQEDSAVYLCASSLVRYNEQFFGPGTRLTVL.